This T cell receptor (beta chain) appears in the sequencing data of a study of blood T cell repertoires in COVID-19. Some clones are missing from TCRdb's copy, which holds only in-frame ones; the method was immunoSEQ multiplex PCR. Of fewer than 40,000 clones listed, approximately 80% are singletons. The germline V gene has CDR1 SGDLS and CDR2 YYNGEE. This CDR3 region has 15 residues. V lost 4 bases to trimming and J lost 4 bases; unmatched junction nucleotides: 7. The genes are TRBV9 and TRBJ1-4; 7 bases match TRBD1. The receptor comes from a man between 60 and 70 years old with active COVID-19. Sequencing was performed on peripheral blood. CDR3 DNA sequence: TGTGCCAGCAGCTTTAGTCACAGGGGTAATGAAAAACTGTTTTTT. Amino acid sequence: CASSFSHRGNEKLFF.